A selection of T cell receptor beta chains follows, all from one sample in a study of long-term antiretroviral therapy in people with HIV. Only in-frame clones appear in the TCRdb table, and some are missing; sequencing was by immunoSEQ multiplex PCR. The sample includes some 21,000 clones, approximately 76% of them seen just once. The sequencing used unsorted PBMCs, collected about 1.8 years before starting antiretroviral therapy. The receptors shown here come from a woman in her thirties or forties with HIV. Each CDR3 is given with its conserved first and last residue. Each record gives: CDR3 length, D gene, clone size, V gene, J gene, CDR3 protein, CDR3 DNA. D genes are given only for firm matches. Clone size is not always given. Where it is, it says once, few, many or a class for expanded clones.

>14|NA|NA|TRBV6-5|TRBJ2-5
CASSYSLGQETQYF
TGTGCCAGCAGTTACTCGTTGGGCCAAGAGACCCAGTACTTC
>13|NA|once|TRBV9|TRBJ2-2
CASSKAPTGELFF
TGTGCCAGCAGCAAAGCCCCGACCGGGGAGCTGTTTTTT
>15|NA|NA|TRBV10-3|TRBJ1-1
CAISELGGRETEAFF
TGTGCCATCAGTGAGTTGGGGGGGCGGGAGACTGAAGCTTTCTTT
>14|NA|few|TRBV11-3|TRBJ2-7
CASSFTGWIGEQYF
TGTGCCAGCAGCTTTACAGGGTGGATCGGCGAGCAGTACTTC
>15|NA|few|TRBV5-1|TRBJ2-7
CASTKTLQGSYEQYF
TGCGCCAGCACAAAAACCCTCCAGGGGTCCTACGAGCAGTACTTC
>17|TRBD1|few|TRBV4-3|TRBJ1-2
CASSLDRVRIDGDGYTF
TGCGCCAGCAGCCTGGACAGGGTTCGAATAGATGGAGATGGCTACACCTTC
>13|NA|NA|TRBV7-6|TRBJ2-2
CASSLAYPGELFF
TGTGCCAGCAGCTTAGCGTATCCCGGGGAGCTGTTTTTT
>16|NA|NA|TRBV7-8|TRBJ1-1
CASSPPTGKANTEAFF
TGTGCCAGCAGCCCCCCGACAGGCAAAGCGAACACTGAAGCTTTCTTT
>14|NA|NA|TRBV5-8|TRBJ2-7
CASSLRRQKYEQYF
TGTGCCAGCAGCTTGCGACGTCAAAAATACGAGCAGTACTTC
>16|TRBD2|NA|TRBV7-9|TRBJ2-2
CASSRGLALNTGELFF
TGTGCCAGCAGCCGGGGACTAGCGCTAAACACCGGGGAGCTGTTTTTT
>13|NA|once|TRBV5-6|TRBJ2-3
CASSSEPTDTQYF
TGTGCCAGCAGCTCCGAACCCACAGATACGCAGTATTTT
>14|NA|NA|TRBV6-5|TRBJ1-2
CASTGLRVGYGYTF
TGTGCCAGCACCGGTCTAAGGGTTGGGTATGGCTACACCTTC
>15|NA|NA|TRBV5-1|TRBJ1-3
CASSNHRSSGNTIYF
TGCGCCAGCAGCAACCACAGGAGCTCTGGAAACACCATATATTTT
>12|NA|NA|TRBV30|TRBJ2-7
CAWRGDDYEQYF
TGTGCCTGGAGAGGGGACGACTACGAGCAGTACTTC
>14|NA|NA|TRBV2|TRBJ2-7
CASSDRGWSYEQYF
TGTGCCAGCAGTGATCGGGGCTGGTCCTACGAGCAGTACTTC
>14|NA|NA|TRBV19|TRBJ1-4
CATTATLAGTRLFF
TGTGCCACCACTGCAACTCTTGCCGGGACTAGACTGTTTTTT
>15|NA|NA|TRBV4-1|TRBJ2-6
CASSHGPSGANVLTF
TGCGCCAGCAGCCACGGACCCTCTGGGGCCAACGTCCTGACTTTC
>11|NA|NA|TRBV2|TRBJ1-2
CASRYSDGYTF
TGTGCCAGCAGATACAGTGATGGCTACACCTTC
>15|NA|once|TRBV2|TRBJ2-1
CASSDGGGFYNEQFF
TGTGCCAGCAGTGACGGGGGCGGCTTCTACAATGAGCAGTTCTTC
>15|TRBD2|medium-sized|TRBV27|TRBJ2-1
CASSLLAGGVDEQFF
TGTGCCAGCAGTTTACTAGCGGGAGGGGTGGATGAGCAGTTCTTC
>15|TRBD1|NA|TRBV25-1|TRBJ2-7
CASSEPGQTSYEQYF
TGTGCCAGCAGTGAACCGGGACAGACTTCCTACGAGCAGTACTTC
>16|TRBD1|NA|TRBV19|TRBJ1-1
CASTRDRGFSGTEAFF
TGTGCCAGTACTCGGGACAGGGGGTTTTCCGGCACTGAAGCTTTCTTT
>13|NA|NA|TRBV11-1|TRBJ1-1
CASSLREYTEAFF
TGTGCCAGCAGCCTTCGGGAGTACACTGAAGCTTTCTTT
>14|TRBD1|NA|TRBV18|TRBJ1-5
CASSPPQEGPGGHF
TGTGCCAGCTCACCACCTCAAGAGGGGCCAGGGGGGCATTTT
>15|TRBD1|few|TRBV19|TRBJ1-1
CASSSWDRGDAVAFF
TGTGCCAGTAGCTCTTGGGACAGGGGGGACGCGGTAGCTTTCTTT
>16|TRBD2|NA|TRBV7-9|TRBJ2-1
CASSRASSGISEEQFF
TGTGCCAGCAGCCGGGCGTCTAGCGGGATATCGGAGGAGCAGTTCTTC
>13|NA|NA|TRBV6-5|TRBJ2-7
CASSTHSDGEQYF
TGTGCCAGCAGTACGCATTCGGACGGCGAGCAGTACTTC
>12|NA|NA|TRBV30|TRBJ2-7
CAWSADSYEQYF
TGTGCCTGGAGTGCAGACTCCTACGAGCAGTACTTC
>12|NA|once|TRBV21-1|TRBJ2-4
CADPGAKNIQYF
TGTGCCGACCCGGGAGCCAAAAACATTCAGTACTTC
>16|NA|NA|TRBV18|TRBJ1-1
CASSLRQDIRDTEAFF
TGTGCCAGCTCATTAAGACAGGACATAAGGGACACTGAAGCTTTCTTT
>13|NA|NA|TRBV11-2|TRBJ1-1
CASSLAPRAEAFF
TGTGCCAGCAGCTTAGCGCCCAGGGCTGAAGCTTTCTTT
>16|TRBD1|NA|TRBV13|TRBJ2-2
CASSTLGTGNTGELFF
TGTGCCAGCAGCACTCTAGGGACAGGGAACACCGGGGAGCTGTTTTTT
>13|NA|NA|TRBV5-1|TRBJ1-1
CASSLQGVTEAFF
TGCGCCAGCAGCTTACAGGGTGTCACTGAAGCTTTCTTT
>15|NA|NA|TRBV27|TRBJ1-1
CASSPSTGMNTEAFF
TGTGCCAGCAGTCCCTCGACAGGTATGAACACTGAAGCTTTCTTT
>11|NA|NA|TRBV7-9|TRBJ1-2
CASSLFYGYTF
TGTGCCAGCAGCTTATTCTATGGCTACACCTTC
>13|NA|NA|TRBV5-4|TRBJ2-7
CASSFLGSYEQYF
TGTGCCAGCAGCTTCCTAGGCTCCTACGAGCAGTACTTC
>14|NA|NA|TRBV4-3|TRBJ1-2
CASSQDHQSYGYTF
TGCGCCAGCAGCCAAGATCACCAGAGCTATGGCTACACCTTC
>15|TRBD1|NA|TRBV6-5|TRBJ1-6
CASSSRQGGYSPLHF
TGTGCCAGCAGTTCGCGACAGGGGGGATATTCACCCCTCCACTTT
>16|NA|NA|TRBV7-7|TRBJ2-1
CASSLALGSGYNEQFF
TGTGCCAGCAGCTTAGCGCTCGGGAGTGGGTACAATGAGCAGTTCTTC
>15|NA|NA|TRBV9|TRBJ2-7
CASSVEPGHSYEQYF
TGTGCCAGCAGCGTCGAGCCCGGACACTCCTACGAGCAGTACTTC
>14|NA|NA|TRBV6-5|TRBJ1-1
CASSYASTNTEAFF
TGTGCCAGCAGTTACGCCAGCACGAACACTGAAGCTTTCTTT
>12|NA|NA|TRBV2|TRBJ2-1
CASTRDRNEQFF
TGTGCCAGCACTAGGGACCGAAATGAGCAGTTCTTC
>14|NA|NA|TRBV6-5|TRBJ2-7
CASSYSRRTYEQYF
TGTGCCAGCAGTTACTCCAGGAGGACCTACGAGCAGTACTTC
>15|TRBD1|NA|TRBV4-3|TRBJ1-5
CASSQDTGGNQPQHF
TGCGCCAGCAGCCAAGATACAGGGGGCAATCAGCCCCAGCATTTT